Included here is one T cell receptor (beta chain) sequence, with context. The data are from a study of blood T cell repertoires in COVID-19. It was during active infection that Seattle patients were enrolled and then longitudinally followed. Here immunoSEQ multiplex PCR was the method, and the copy in TCRdb shows in-frame clones only, minus some. This repertoire shows more than 300,000 clones, around nine tenths found once; its top ten account for 1.8%. Trimming stripped 3 bases from V and 2 bases from J, with 2 bases between. Germline assignment: CDR1 SGHRS and CDR2 YFSETQ. This CDR3 has 11 amino acids.

Input material: peripheral blood. The gene calls are TRBV5-1 and TRBJ1-1; the D is unclear. This receptor was identified in a woman in her 30s with COVID-19, enrolled during active disease. CDR3 residues: CASSSNTEAFF. In DNA form, the CDR3 reads TGCGCCAGCAGCTCAAACACTGAAGCTTTCTTT. Looking up the rest from reference TRBV5-1 and TRBJ1-1 gives the full variable domain: KAGVTQTPRYLIKTRGQQVTLSCSPISGHRSVSWYQQTPGQGLQFLFEYFSETQRNKGNFPGRFSGRQFSNSRSEMNVSTLELGDSALYLCASSSNTEAFFGQGTRLTVV.